One and the same sample provided the 5 T cell receptor beta chains below, sequenced in a study of T cells in Graves' hyperthyroidism and ophthalmopathy. Researchers took RNA transcripts and amplified the TCR beta CDR3 regions from them. TCR CDR3 underwent first-round RT-PCR with the HTBI primer set. In TCRdb, the multiplex PCR reads were re-called with MiXCR into one record per CDR3 protein. The sample lists about 480,000 distinct CDR3 sequences, approximately 15% seen once, with about a sixth in the top ten. The sequenced material came from blood. The receptors originated from a woman aged 18-30 years with Graves' hyperthyroidism.

This clonotype showed up many times. The CDR3 reads CASSLVREQHEQFF. The CDR3 DNA follows: TGTGCCAGCAGCTTAGTACGGGAGCAGCATGAGCAGTTCTTC. V and J are TRBV7-9 and TRBJ2-1, with a possible D match to TRBD2 (6 bases). CDR1 SEHNR and CDR2 FQNEAQ come from the germline V gene (reference sequence). The V gene lost 1 base and the J gene lost 8 bases, with 12 bases spanning the gap. This CDR3 region has 14 residues.

This clonotype was seen many times. The chain has TRBV20-1 and TRBJ2-1; 15 nucleotides line up with TRBD2. The CDR3 totals 17 residues. CDR1 DFQATT and CDR2 SNEGSKA come from the germline V gene (reference sequence). Unmatched junction bases numbered 10, after V lost 3 bases and J lost 7 bases. In nucleotides, the CDR3 is TGCAGTGCTAGCGATCTAGGGACTAGCGGGAGGAGGAATGAGCAGTTCTTC. Protein sequence: CSASDLGTSGRRNEQFF.

This clonotype came up many times. The V call is TRBV5-1, the J call TRBJ2-2, with D tentatively TRBD2 (5 bases). Germline CDR1 reads SGHRS; CDR2 reads YFSETQ. Between the trimmed V and J ends, which lost 2 bases and 3 bases, there was a span of 8 bases. There are 14 residues in the CDR3. The CDR3 DNA is TGCGCCAGCAGCTTTAGGCGGGACACCGGGGAGCTGTTTTTT. As protein: CASSFRRDTGELFF.

This clonotype was detected many times. This CDR3 reads CASIIHTGANVLTF. The CDR3, as DNA: TGTGCCAGCATTATCCACACTGGGGCCAACGTCCTGACTTTC. V and J are TRBV2 and TRBJ2-6; the D is unclear. Germline V gene data show CDR1 as SNHLY and CDR2 as FYNNEI. The CDR3 is 14 residues long. Between the trimmed V and J ends, which lost 7 bases and 2 bases, there was a span of 9 bases.

This clonotype has at least ten counts. The chain employs TRBV12-3 or TRBV12-4 and TRBJ2-7; D unclear. The CDR3 consists of 13 residues. The V end was cut by 1 base, the J end by 7 bases, with 11 bases between. The CDR3 DNA sequence: TGTGCCAGCAGTTTAGGAGGTTCCCGGGAGCAGTACGTC. Residues: CASSLGGSREQYV.